This T cell receptor (beta chain) was profiled in a study of CD8 T cells in ankylosing spondylitis. Study outcomes and limitations: The study identified a TCR beta motif of under ten highly homologous variants that appeared characteristic of ankylosing spondylitis blood.

Note on this clonotype: Its antigen is unknown.

The germline V gene encodes CDR1 KGHDR and CDR2 SFDVKD. This CDR3 region has 14 residues. Trimming cost V 5 bases and J 8 bases; bases outside gene matches: 7. Libraries for TCR beta were made by quantitative 5'-RACE with molecular barcodes. TCRdb reprocessed the 5' RACE reads with MiXCR, giving one entry per CDR3 protein. The sample includes some 240,000 distinct CDR3 sequences, approximately 24% of them seen just once. The TCR was taken from a male donor with ankylosing spondylitis or in good health (not recorded which). Sequenced: blood, either unsorted or a sorted T cell fraction (not recorded which). The chain recombines TRBV24-1 with TRBJ2-3, with TRBD2 matching 9 bases. CDR3 bases: TGTGCCACCAGTGGCGGGGGGGGACTAGGTACGCAGTATTTT. It specifies CATSGGGGLGTQYF.